This is a list of T cell receptor beta chains from one sample in a study of T cell clones after liver transplantation. Generated by immunoSEQ multiplex PCR, the TCRdb table keeps only in-frame clones and is missing some. Of roughly 100,000 clones in the sample, about 80% were seen once. The material was CD4+ T cells from blood, obtained around 50 months after liver transplant. The receptors shown here come from a human patient who received a liver transplant. Some of these T cells may belong to the graft donor. CDR3s include the opening cysteine and the closing phenylalanine or tryptophan. A D gene is named only where the DNA matches it firmly. Clone size is stated in some rows and not others, as once, few, many or a class when expanded.

J: TRBJ2-7; length: 15; V: TRBV13; D: TRBD2; size: few; CDR3: CASSSRGTSSYEQYF; DNA: TGTGCCAGCAGCTCCCGAGGGACTAGCTCCTACGAGCAGTACTTC
J: TRBJ2-1; length: 13; V: TRBV14; D: -; size: -; CDR3: CASSTQVYNEQFF; DNA: TGTGCCAGTTCGACTCAGGTATACAATGAGCAGTTCTTC
J: TRBJ2-3; length: 16; V: TRBV7-9; D: TRBD2; size: once; CDR3: CASSSKSRTSSDTQYF; DNA: TGTGCCAGCAGCTCCAAAAGCAGGACTAGCTCAGATACGCAGTATTTT
J: TRBJ2-2; length: 15; V: TRBV6-5; D: -; size: -; CDR3: CASSPSTSNTGELFF; DNA: TGTGCCAGCAGTCCCAGCACATCGAACACCGGGGAGCTGTTTTTT
J: TRBJ1-5; length: 15; V: TRBV5-4; D: -; size: -; CDR3: CASSSGGDNNQPQHF; DNA: TGTGCCAGCAGCTCGGGGGGGGACAACAATCAGCCCCAGCATTTT
J: TRBJ1-5; length: 15; V: TRBV6-5; D: -; size: -; CDR3: CASRDTVMRNQPQHF; DNA: TGTGCCAGCAGAGACACGGTAATGCGCAATCAGCCCCAGCATTTT
J: TRBJ2-5; length: 15; V: TRBV7-2; D: -; size: -; CDR3: CASSSSQGRQETQYF; DNA: TGTGCCAGCAGCTCCTCCCAGGGACGCCAAGAGACCCAGTACTTC
J: TRBJ1-2; length: 12; V: TRBV28; D: -; size: -; CDR3: CASSFVSYGYTF; DNA: TGTGCCAGCAGTTTTGTCTCTTATGGCTACACCTTC
J: TRBJ1-4; length: 16; V: TRBV27; D: TRBD1; size: -; CDR3: CASRSDRGLGNEKLFF; DNA: TGTGCCAGCAGATCTGACAGGGGGCTGGGTAATGAAAAACTGTTTTTT
J: TRBJ1-1; length: 13; V: TRBV19; D: -; size: -; CDR3: CASDPGVAGKAFF; DNA: TGTGCCAGTGACCCGGGGGTAGCGGGTAAGGCTTTCTTT
J: TRBJ1-1; length: 15; V: TRBV5-4; D: TRBD1; size: -; CDR3: CASSFDRGSRTEAFF; DNA: TGTGCCAGCAGCTTTGACAGGGGGTCGAGGACTGAAGCTTTCTTT
J: TRBJ2-7; length: 16; V: TRBV27; D: TRBD2; size: few; CDR3: CASSLRAGGRSYEQYF; DNA: TGTGCCAGCAGTTTACGGGCGGGAGGCCGATCCTACGAGCAGTACTTC
J: TRBJ2-5; length: 12; V: TRBV29-1; D: TRBD1; size: -; CDR3: CSVEGAGETQYF; DNA: TGCAGCGTCGAGGGGGCTGGGGAGACCCAGTACTTC
J: TRBJ2-1; length: 17; V: TRBV6-1; D: -; size: once; CDR3: CASSEAGGAAIRNEQFF; DNA: TGTGCCAGCAGTGAAGCGGGGGGAGCGGCAATTAGGAATGAGCAGTTCTTC
J: TRBJ2-7; length: 18; V: TRBV18; D: TRBD2; size: -; CDR3: CASSPLEGLAGGPNEQYF; DNA: TGTGCCAGCTCACCCCTCGAAGGGCTAGCGGGAGGGCCGAACGAGCAGTACTTC
J: TRBJ2-7; length: 18; V: TRBV18; D: TRBD2; size: -; CDR3: CASSPSHPRGGSLDEQYF; DNA: TGTGCCAGCTCACCCTCTCACCCTCGAGGCGGGAGTCTTGACGAGCAGTACTTC
J: TRBJ2-1; length: 15; V: TRBV7-2; D: TRBD2; size: -; CDR3: CASSFIAGGYNEQFF; DNA: TGTGCCAGCAGCTTTATAGCGGGAGGGTACAATGAGCAGTTCTTC
J: TRBJ1-2; length: 14; V: TRBV5-1; D: TRBD1; size: -; CDR3: CASNTGGTNYGYTF; DNA: TGCGCCAGCAACACAGGGGGAACTAACTATGGCTACACCTTC
J: TRBJ1-4; length: 14; V: TRBV27; D: -; size: few; CDR3: CASSLGQLGEKLFF; DNA: TGTGCCAGCAGTTTGGGTCAACTTGGTGAAAAACTGTTTTTT
J: TRBJ1-1; length: 16; V: TRBV19; D: TRBD1; size: -; CDR3: CASSIGTGWMNTEAFF; DNA: TGTGCCAGTAGTATAGGGACAGGGTGGATGAACACTGAAGCTTTCTTT
J: TRBJ2-7; length: 17; V: TRBV9; D: -; size: -; CDR3: CASSVVPGAVSSYEQYF; DNA: TGTGCCAGCAGCGTAGTCCCGGGAGCGGTTAGCTCCTACGAGCAGTACTTC
J: TRBJ2-3; length: 20; V: TRBV4-1; D: TRBD2; size: -; CDR3: CASSLRHPGSGVPSTDTQYF; DNA: TGCGCCAGCAGCCTTCGCCACCCGGGGAGCGGGGTCCCTAGCACAGATACGCAGTATTTT
J: TRBJ2-7; length: 15; V: TRBV6-1; D: TRBD1; size: -; CDR3: CASSAGQGKRYEQYF; DNA: TGTGCCAGCAGTGCCGGACAGGGGAAGCGGTACGAGCAGTACTTC
J: TRBJ1-5; length: 15; V: TRBV11-2; D: -; size: -; CDR3: CASSLAAEGRQPQHF; DNA: TGTGCCAGCAGCTTAGCCGCGGAGGGGAGGCAGCCCCAGCATTTT
J: TRBJ1-2; length: 14; V: TRBV30; D: -; size: once; CDR3: CAWSNDYGNYGYTF; DNA: TGTGCCTGGAGCAATGATTACGGAAACTATGGCTACACCTTC
J: TRBJ2-3; length: 17; V: TRBV10-1; D: -; size: -; CDR3: CASCHARGGFYTDTQYF; DNA: TGCGCCAGCTGTCACGCTAGGGGGGGCTTCTACACAGATACGCAGTATTTT
J: TRBJ2-1; length: 14; V: TRBV2; D: TRBD2; size: -; CDR3: CASNDGRAYNEQFF; DNA: TGTGCCAGCAACGACGGGAGGGCCTACAATGAGCAGTTCTTC
J: TRBJ2-1; length: 13; V: TRBV18; D: TRBD2; size: -; CDR3: CASAGLAEGEQFF; DNA: TGTGCCAGCGCGGGACTAGCGGAGGGGGAGCAGTTCTTC
J: TRBJ1-3; length: 12; V: TRBV7-9; D: -; size: -; CDR3: CASGSARNTIYF; DNA: TGTGCCAGTGGATCAGCCAGAAACACCATATATTTT
J: TRBJ1-4; length: 16; V: TRBV6-1; D: TRBD1; size: -; CDR3: CASSAEPGQGREKLFF; DNA: TGTGCCAGCAGTGCTGAGCCGGGACAGGGGCGCGAAAAACTGTTTTTT
J: TRBJ2-5; length: 15; V: TRBV6-1; D: TRBD2; size: once; CDR3: CASRVAGGPGETQYF; DNA: TGTGCCAGCAGAGTAGCGGGAGGGCCGGGGGAGACCCAGTACTTC